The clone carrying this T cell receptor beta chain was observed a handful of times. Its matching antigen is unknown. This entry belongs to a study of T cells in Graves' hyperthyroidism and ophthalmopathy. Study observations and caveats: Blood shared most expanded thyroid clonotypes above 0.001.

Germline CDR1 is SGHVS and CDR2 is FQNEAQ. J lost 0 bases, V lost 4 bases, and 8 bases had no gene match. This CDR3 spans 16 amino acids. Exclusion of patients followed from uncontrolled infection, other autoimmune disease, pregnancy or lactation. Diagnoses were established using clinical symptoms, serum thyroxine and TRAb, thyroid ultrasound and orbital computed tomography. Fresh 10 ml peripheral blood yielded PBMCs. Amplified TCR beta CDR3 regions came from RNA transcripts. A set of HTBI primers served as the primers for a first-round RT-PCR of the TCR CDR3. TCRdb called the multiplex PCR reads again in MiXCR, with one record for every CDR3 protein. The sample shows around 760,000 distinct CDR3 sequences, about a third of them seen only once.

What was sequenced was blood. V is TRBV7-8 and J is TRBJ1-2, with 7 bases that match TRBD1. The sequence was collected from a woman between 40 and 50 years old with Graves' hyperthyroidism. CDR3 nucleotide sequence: TGTGCCAGCAGCTCTAGCGGGACAGCAGCTAACTATGGCTACACCTTC. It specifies CASSSSGTAANYGYTF.